The 29 T cell receptor beta chains in this list originate from one sample, sequenced in a study of cytomegalovirus exposure and HLA in healthy donors. PCR involved 60 Vbeta and 13 Jbeta primers. Sequencing was performed with immunoSEQ multiplex PCR; in TCRdb, only in-frame clones are kept and a portion is missing. Of roughly 190,000 clones in the sample, roughly 80% are singletons; the top ten hold around 4%. Material: PBMCs. These receptors were collected from a man aged 45 to 65 in good health and CMV-seronegative.

This chain connects TRBV19 to TRBJ2-3, with no clear D. Germline V CDR1 and CDR2: LNHDA, SQIVND (reference sequence). V was cut by 6 bases and J by 1 base, with 5 bases left in between. The length of the CDR3 is 12 residues. In DNA, the CDR3 is TGTGCCAGTAGGTCGGGCACAGATACGCAGTATTTT. Protein sequence: CASRSGTDTQYF.

The chain combines TRBV19 with TRBJ1-1; possibly TRBD1 for D (5 bases). Germline V CDR1 and CDR2: LNHDA, SQIVND (reference sequence). V was clipped by 5 bases and J by 1 base, with 11 bases between them. The CDR3 extends over 14 amino acids. In DNA, the CDR3 is TGTGCCAGTAGTCCCGGGACTTCGAACACTGAAGCTTTCTTT. This encodes CASSPGTSNTEAFF.

The chain links TRBV5-8 to TRBJ2-1; 7 nucleotides line up with TRBD1. V lost 4 bases to trimming and J lost 5 bases; unmatched junction nucleotides: 6. This CDR3 region has 14 residues. Germline V lookup: CDR1 SGHTS, CDR2 YDEGEE. The CDR3 here is CASSTGQSNNEQFF. The CDR3 DNA is TGTGCCAGCAGCACGGGACAGAGCAACAATGAGCAGTTCTTC.

The chain combines TRBV27 with TRBJ1-1; a possible D gene is TRBD1 (5 bases). The CDR3 consists of 15 residues. Germline CDR1 is MNHEY and CDR2 is SMNVEV (reference sequence). Trimming cost V 5 bases and J 0 bases, with 13 bases left between them. For the CDR3, the DNA is TGTGCCAGCAGTCCCCGACAGAATTTGAACACTGAAGCTTTCTTT. It is translated as CASSPRQNLNTEAFF.

The J gene is TRBJ1-6, the V gene TRBV7-2; D unresolved. CDR1 is SGHTA, CDR2 FQGNSA, per germline. CDR3 length: 14 residues. V shed 3 bases and J shed 9 bases, with 12 bases lying between them. CDR3 in DNA: TGTGCCAGCAGCTTCAACAGATTCCTTTCACCCCTCCACTTT. Its translation is CASSFNRFLSPLHF.

This clone was recorded only once. This chain uses TRBV7-2 with TRBJ1-2, with no clear D. CDR3 length: 12 amino acids. V lost 1 base and J 8 bases, leaving 8 bases between the germline ends. The germline V gene encodes CDR1 SGHTA and CDR2 FQGNSA. CDR3 sequence: CASSLVSEGYTF. The CDR3 bases are TGTGCCAGCAGCTTAGTTTCTGAGGGCTACACCTTC.

V is TRBV6-5 and J is TRBJ1-3; D is unresolved. Trimming removed 8 bases at V and 0 bases at J, with 11 bases between. Looked up from germline, CDR1 is MNHEY and CDR2 is SVGAGI. The CDR3 loop spans 14 amino acids. For the CDR3, the DNA is TGTGCCAGCTGGGCCAGTCTCTCTGGAAACACCATATATTTT. It codes for CASWASLSGNTIYF.

This chain uses TRBV9 with TRBJ2-7, with D tentatively TRBD1 (6 bases). This CDR3 has 16 amino acids. Germline V gene sequence: CDR1 SGDLS, CDR2 YYNGEE. V lost 3 bases and J lost 1, with 17 bases in between. The CDR3 here is CASSERTVPGSYEQYF. The DNA of the CDR3 is TGTGCCAGCAGCGAGAGGACAGTTCCCGGATCCTACGAGCAGTACTTC. The full variable domain, in which reference TRBV9 and TRBJ2-7 provide the parts outside the CDR3, is DSGVTQTPKHLITATGQRVTLRCSPRSGDLSVYWYQQSLDQGLQFLIQYYNGEERAKGNILERFSAQQFPDLHSELNLSSLELGDSALYFCASSERTVPGSYEQYFGPGTRLTVT.

The chain recombines TRBV25-1 with TRBJ2-7, with D maybe TRBD1 (5 bases). Germline CDR1 reads MGHDK; CDR2 reads SYGVNS. The CDR3 sequence is 12 residues long. Trimming pared 2 bases from V and 6 bases from J, leaving 8 bases between. CDR3 protein: CASSEGQGEQYF. DNA of the CDR3: TGTGCCAGCAGTGAAGGTCAGGGCGAGCAGTACTTC.

The chain recombines TRBV18 with TRBJ1-4; D unclear. The V gene lost 4 bases and the J gene lost 0 bases, with 9 bases spanning the gap. This CDR3 has 15 amino acids. Germline CDR1 KGHSH, CDR2 LQKENI. Here the CDR3 reads CASSRSSATNEKLFF. CDR3 DNA: TGTGCCAGCTCACGCTCGTCAGCAACTAATGAAAAACTGTTTTTT.

In DNA form, the CDR3 reads TGTGCCAGCAGCTTTGGACAGGGCCTGGCCTATGGCTACACCTTC. It encodes CASSFGQGLAYGYTF. This rearrangement joins TRBV7-6 to TRBJ1-2, with 8 bases lining up with TRBD1. Trimming cost V 3 bases and J 4 bases; bases outside gene matches: 7. The CDR3 loop spans 15 amino acids. From germline, CDR1 is SGHVS and CDR2 FNYEAQ.

The rearrangement joins TRBV19 to TRBJ2-1, with TRBD2 identical over 8 bases. Germline CDR1 LNHDA, CDR2 SQIVND (reference sequence). The J segment lost 5 bases and the V segment lost 7 bases, leaving 7 bases of the junction unmatched. The CDR3 spans 14 residues. For the CDR3, the DNA is TGTGCCAGTAATAGCGGGGTCGGCGACAATGAGCAGTTCTTC. Its protein is CASNSGVGDNEQFF.

V usage is TRBV5-3 and J usage is TRBJ2-5; 10 nucleotides match TRBD2. TRBV5-3 is noted as an ORF with a role that remains uncertain. There are 16 residues in the CDR3. Unmatched junction bases numbered 8, after V lost 3 bases and J lost 3 bases. The CDR3 coding sequence is TGTGCCAGAAGCTACATAGCGGGGGGAGGGAAAGAGACCCAGTACTTC. This translates into CARSYIAGGGKETQYF.

The gene calls are TRBV16 and TRBJ1-2, with D unresolved. This CDR3 contains 11 residues. Germline CDR1 KGHSY, CDR2 FQNENV. V was shortened by 4 bases and J by 8 bases, with 8 bases between the two germline ends. The CDR3 protein is CASSPSRGYTF. The CDR3 DNA sequence: TGTGCCAGCAGCCCGTCCCGGGGCTACACCTTC.

The chain combines TRBV5-3 with TRBJ1-1, with 7 nucleotides matching TRBD1. TRBV5-3 is an ORF, with its function uncertain. J lost 0 bases, V lost 1 base, and 3 bases had no gene match. CDR3 size: 15 residues. CDR3 in amino acids: CARSLLDRMNTEAFF. CDR3 nucleotides: TGTGCCAGAAGCTTGCTGGACAGGATGAACACTGAAGCTTTCTTT.

A single count supports this clone. Other DNA sequences within the sample encode an identical CDR3. V is TRBV11-2 and J is TRBJ2-2, with D uncertain. Trimming pared 1 base from V and 4 bases from J, leaving 10 bases between. Germline V CDR1 and CDR2: SGHAT, FQNNGV. CDR3 size: 15 residues. The CDR3 is CASSLGGRSTGELFF. The CDR3 DNA is TGTGCCAGCAGCTTAGGTGGGCGAAGCACCGGGGAGCTGTTTTTT.

The chain couples TRBV6-4 to TRBJ2-7, with D tentatively TRBD2 (5 bases). The CDR3 is 15 amino acids. In germline, CDR1 is MRHNA, CDR2 SNTAGT. V was trimmed by 2 bases and J by 2 bases, leaving 13 bases between them. The CDR3 nucleotides read TGTGCCAGCAGTGACAATCGGCAGCGGACCTACGAGCAGTACTTC. Protein product: CASSDNRQRTYEQYF.

This clone was detected only once. The gene calls are TRBV9 and TRBJ1-4; D might be TRBD1 (5 bases). Trimming removed 0 bases from V and 7 bases from J, with 13 bases in between. From germline, CDR1 is SGDLS and CDR2 YYNGEE. The CDR3 contains 15 residues. The CDR3 here is CASSVGEGPAEKLFF. The CDR3, as DNA: TGTGCCAGCAGCGTAGGGGAGGGGCCCGCTGAAAAACTGTTTTTT.

Comment on this clone: One end of the junction does not line up with germline, which may come from a read error. The sample has other DNA sequences that encode this CDR3 too. This sequence joins TRBV18 and TRBJ1-2, with 10 bases matching TRBD1. The CDR3 extends over 16 amino acids. Germline CDR1 reads KGHSH; CDR2 reads LQKENI. The CDR3 sequence: CASSPGQGIANYGYTF. CDR3 DNA: TGCGCCAGCTCACCGGGACAGGGGATAGCTAACTATGGCTACACCTTC.

The chain employs TRBV11-1 and TRBJ2-5; 8 nucleotides line up with TRBD1. With V trimmed by 2 bases and J by 4 bases, 6 bases remained unmatched. The CDR3 has 15 amino acids. Germline V CDR1 and CDR2: SGHAT, FQDESV (reference sequence). DNA of the CDR3: TGTGCCAGCAGCTTATCGGCAGGGGGCATAGAGACCCAGTACTTC. Translation: CASSLSAGGIETQYF.

The CDR3 nucleotides read TGTGCCAGCAGTCCGGGACTAGGGACAGATACGCAGTATTTT. As protein: CASSPGLGTDTQYF. The chain is built from TRBV6-1 and TRBJ2-3; TRBD2 agrees at 8 bases. This CDR3 comprises 14 residues. Germline V CDR1 and CDR2: MNHNS, SASEGT. Trimming took 5 bases from V and 3 from J; bases not matched to a gene: 4.

The J gene is TRBJ2-7, the V gene TRBV7-8; D perhaps matches TRBD2 (6 bases). The CDR3 consists of 14 residues. The V end was cut by 0 bases, the J end by 3 bases, with 9 bases between. Germline CDR1 is SGHVS and CDR2 is FQNEAQ. The CDR3 reads CASSLALGLYEQYF. The DNA of the CDR3 is TGTGCCAGCAGCTTAGCCCTGGGACTCTACGAGCAGTACTTC.

The J gene is TRBJ1-2, the V gene TRBV7-2, with D perhaps TRBD1 (5 bases). V gave up 3 bases and J gave up 6 bases, with 14 bases separating them. Germline CDR1 SGHTA, CDR2 FQGNSA. CDR3 length: 14 residues. The CDR3 nucleotides read TGTGCCAGCAGCTTTATTGCCAGGGAAGATGGCTACACCTTC. Amino acids: CASSFIAREDGYTF.

In DNA form, the CDR3 reads TGTGCCACCCGGACAGGGGAGAACTACGAGCAGTACTTC. This encodes CATRTGENYEQYF. The J gene is TRBJ2-7, the V gene TRBV10-3, with 9 bases that match TRBD1. This CDR3 is 13 amino acids long. Per the germline V gene, CDR1 is ENHRY and CDR2 is SYGVKD. Trimming at V came to 10 bases and at J to 3 bases, leaving 7 bases not matched to a gene.

The V call is TRBV5-1, the J call TRBJ1-1; D is unclear. V lost 0 bases to trimming and J lost 1 base, with 13 bases between them. The CDR3 spans 16 residues. CDR1 SGHRS and CDR2 YFSETQ come from the germline V gene. In nucleotides, the CDR3 is TGCGCCAGCAGCTTGGTATCGAGCCCCGGGAACACTGAAGCTTTCTTT. Its translation: CASSLVSSPGNTEAFF.

V usage is TRBV5-1 and J usage is TRBJ1-1, with 10 bases that match TRBD1. V was clipped by 3 bases and J by 5 bases; unmatched bases: 7. CDR1 and CDR2 from the germline V gene are SGHRS and YFSETQ. The CDR3 spans 15 residues. The CDR3 region is CASSSYGQGGTEAFF. The DNA of the CDR3 is TGCGCCAGCAGCTCGTATGGACAGGGGGGAACTGAAGCTTTCTTT.

The chain combines TRBV9 with TRBJ1-1, with D tentatively TRBD1 (5 bases). V lost 0 bases and J 8 bases, leaving 11 bases between the germline ends. CDR1 SGDLS and CDR2 YYNGEE come from the germline V gene. The CDR3 length is 13 residues. CDR3 loop: CASSVVEGIEAFF. DNA of the CDR3: TGTGCCAGCAGCGTAGTGGAGGGGATCGAAGCTTTCTTT.

The sample holds a few counts of this clone. The chain links TRBV6-5 to TRBJ1-2; D is uncertain. Germline CDR1 MNHEY, CDR2 SVGAGI. The CDR3 runs to 13 residues. V was cut by 6 bases and J by 0 bases, with 8 bases left in between. The CDR3 DNA reads TGTGCCAGCAGCAAACTTTCTAACTATGGCTACACCTTC. It specifies CASSKLSNYGYTF.

The CDR3 protein is CASSILGGWNEKLFF. The CDR3 DNA sequence: TGTGCCAGTAGTATTCTGGGAGGGTGGAATGAAAAACTGTTTTTT. The V and J genes are TRBV19 and TRBJ1-4, with no clear D. There are 15 residues in the CDR3. CDR1 LNHDA and CDR2 SQIVND come from the germline V gene (reference sequence). The ends were cut back, 3 bases at V and 5 bases at J, with 13 bases in the middle.